Listed here are 28 T cell receptor beta chains from one sample, sequenced in a study of vaccination and CD4 T cells after COVID-19. The antigens these receptors bind are not known. The time point was: late sampling 161 to 241 days after vaccination in three convalescent patients. The treatment here: roughly 10-day PBMC culture with coronavirus spike peptide pools or control peptides (ViraFEST assay). Once obtained from cultured CD4+ T cells, the DNA was sequenced using the Oncomine TCR Beta short-read assay. TCRdb independently ran MiXCR on the PCR reads; one entry per CDR3 protein. The data contain about 17,000 distinct CDR3 sequences, 40% to 50% of them singletons. Sample: CD4+ T cells from blood, cultured in vitro, taken about 7 months after SARS-CoV-2 vaccination. The receptors originated from a human donor who had recovered from COVID-19.

In nucleotides, the CDR3 is TGTGCCAGCAGTTCATTGACAGGGGGTTACACTGAAGCTTTCTTT. It specifies CASSSLTGGYTEAFF. This chain connects TRBV5-4 to TRBJ1-1, with 9 bases aligning to TRBD1. In germline, CDR1 is SGHNT, CDR2 YYREEE (reference sequence). The V segment lost 5 bases and the J segment 3 bases; nucleotides outside the gene matches: 8. The CDR3 spans 15 residues.

This chain uses TRBV7-9 with TRBJ2-3; possibly TRBD2 for D (5 bases). Trimming stripped 5 bases from V and 0 bases from J, with 12 bases between. The germline gives CDR1 SEHNR, CDR2 FQNEAQ (reference sequence). This CDR3 has 15 amino acids. CDR3 loop: CASSISGGSTDTQYF. CDR3 in DNA: TGTGCCAGCAGCATTAGTGGCGGGAGCACAGATACGCAGTATTTT.

The chain carries TRBV20-1 and TRBJ1-2; D remains unclear. Germline loops: CDR1 DFQATT, CDR2 SNEGSKA (reference sequence). The CDR3 is 13 amino acids. Deletions cut 3 bases from V and 7 bases from J, with 15 bases between. The CDR3 nucleotides are TGCAGTGCTAGTGATCCGGGAGGTCGTGGCTACACCTTC. It encodes CSASDPGGRGYTF.

V gene TRBV7-9 combines with J gene TRBJ1-1; 8 nucleotides agree with TRBD1. V gave up 5 bases and J gave up 5 bases; unmatched junction bases: 4. There are 13 residues in the CDR3. The germline gives CDR1 SEHNR, CDR2 FQNEAQ (reference sequence). CDR3 in DNA: TGTGCCAGCAGCAGACAGGGGCTAACTGAAGCTTTCTTT. This encodes CASSRQGLTEAFF.

J is TRBJ1-5 and V is TRBV20-1; the match to TRBD1 covers 9 bases. The CDR3 is made up of 12 amino acids. The ends lost 5 bases at V and 4 bases at J; junction bases unmatched: 0. CDR1 is DFQATT, CDR2 SNEGSKA, per germline (reference sequence). The CDR3 protein is CSAGQGNQPQHF. As DNA, the CDR3 is TGCAGTGCTGGACAGGGGAATCAGCCCCAGCATTTT.

This clonotype showed up just once. This chain connects TRBV7-6 to TRBJ2-3; 12 bases map to TRBD2. V was clipped by 5 bases and J by 6 bases; unmatched bases: 24. The CDR3 is 21 residues long. Germline V lookup: CDR1 SGHVS, CDR2 FNYEAQ. The CDR3 here is CASSTRVPFRLAGVMGDTQYF. In DNA, the CDR3 is TGTGCCAGCAGCACCCGTGTGCCGTTTAGACTAGCGGGAGTAATGGGTGATACGCAGTATTTT.

This clonotype was counted only a few times. J is TRBJ2-5 and V is TRBV19; D unclear. CDR1 and CDR2 (germline): LNHDA, SQIVND (reference sequence). V lost 5 bases to trimming and J lost 4 bases, with 11 bases between them. The CDR3 is 13 residues long. CDR3 DNA: TGTGCCAGTAGTTCGAGCTTAGGAGAGACCCAGTACTTC. Encoded protein: CASSSSLGETQYF. Drawing the rest from reference TRBV19 and TRBJ2-5, the complete variable domain is DGGITQSPKYLFRKEGQNVTLSCEQNLNHDAMYWYRQDPGQGLRLIYYSQIVNDFQKGDIAEGYSVSREKKESFPLTVTSAQKNPTAFYLCASSSSLGETQYFGPGTRLLVL.

This clonotype was seen a single time. The genes are TRBV7-8 and TRBJ2-2; D ambiguous. The CDR3 has 17 residues. Trimming shortened V by 2 bases and J by 0 bases, and 13 bases separated the two germline ends. Germline lookup yields CDR1 SGHVS and CDR2 FQNEAQ. CDR3 loop: CASSLLVVQTNTGELFF. The CDR3 DNA is TGTGCCAGCAGCTTATTGGTAGTCCAAACGAACACCGGGGAGCTGTTTTTT.

The chain recombines TRBV10-3 with TRBJ2-3; 10 positions match TRBD2. This CDR3 contains 13 residues. Germline V gene data show CDR1 as ENHRY and CDR2 as SYGVKD. The V and J ends lost 10 bases and 6 bases, in that order; junction bases with no gene match: 7. DNA for the CDR3: TGTGCCAGAGCTAGCGGGAGTTCGGATACGCAGTATTTT. It specifies CARASGSSDTQYF.

This CDR3 is CASSPRLRGNEQFF. In DNA form, the CDR3 reads TGTGCCAGCAGTCCGCGCCTCCGGGGTAATGAGCAGTTCTTC. The genes are TRBV6-1 and TRBJ2-1, with D maybe TRBD2 (5 bases). With 5 bases removed from V and 7 bases from J, the gap between germline ends came to 15 bases. From germline, CDR1 is MNHNS and CDR2 SASEGT. The CDR3 spans 14 residues.

The chain is built from TRBV27 and TRBJ1-6; D is uncertain. CDR3 size: 12 residues. Germline V gene data show CDR1 as MNHEY and CDR2 as SMNVEV (reference sequence). Trimming removed 5 bases from V and 6 bases from J, with 5 bases in between. CDR3 residues: CASSPPNSPLHF. The CDR3 coding sequence is TGTGCCAGCAGTCCACCTAATTCACCCCTCCACTTT.

The chain is built from TRBV7-2 and TRBJ1-6; 7 bases map to TRBD1. Germline V gene data show CDR1 as SGHTA and CDR2 as FQGNSA. The CDR3 extends over 15 amino acids. V lost 5 bases, J lost 3 bases, and 4 bases stayed unmatched. Here the CDR3 DNA reads TGTGCCAGCAGCCGGGGACAGAGCTATAATTCACCCCTCCACTTT. Translated: CASSRGQSYNSPLHF.

This sequence joins TRBV7-3 and TRBJ2-3, with unresolved D. Trimming took off 2 bases at V and 2 bases at J, with 5 bases between the two ends. The length of the CDR3 is 13 residues. Looked up from germline, CDR1 is SGHTA and CDR2 is FQGTGA. The CDR3 is CASSLPPTDTQYF. The CDR3, as DNA: TGTGCCAGCAGCTTACCTCCCACAGATACGCAGTATTTT. The variable domain in full, with the rest retrieved from reference TRBV7-3 and TRBJ2-3, is GAGVSQTPSNKVTEKGKYVELRCDPISGHTALYWYRQSLGQGPEFLIYFQGTGAADDSGLPNDRFFAVRPEGSVSTLKIQRTERGDSAVYLCASSLPPTDTQYFGPGTRLTVL.

The chain combines TRBV6-1 with TRBJ2-5, with D perhaps TRBD1 (6 bases). The CDR3 runs to 12 residues. Per the germline V gene, CDR1 is MNHNS and CDR2 is SASEGT. V lost 5 bases, J lost 5 bases, and 9 bases lay in between. CDR3 sequence (DNA): TGTGCCAGCAGTCCAGGGGAGGAGACCCAGTACTTC. Residues: CASSPGEETQYF.

The genes are TRBV27 and TRBJ1-1; TRBD1 agrees at 8 bases. This CDR3 contains 16 residues. Germline V CDR1 and CDR2: MNHEY, SMNVEV (reference sequence). J lost 3 bases, V lost 5 bases, and 11 bases had no gene match. The DNA for the CDR3 is TGTGCCAGCAGTCCTACACAGGGGGTGGGGTACACTGAAGCTTTCTTT. Translated: CASSPTQGVGYTEAFF.

The chain recombines TRBV20-1 with TRBJ1-1; a weak D match, TRBD1 (6 bases). The CDR3 totals 14 residues. CDR1 is DFQATT and CDR2 is SNEGSKA in the germline V gene (reference sequence). V lost 3 bases to trimming and J lost 0 bases, with 11 bases between them. CDR3 in DNA: TGCAGTGCTAGTCGGGGGCCCTTGAACACTGAAGCTTTCTTT. This translates into CSASRGPLNTEAFF.

V and J are TRBV2 and TRBJ1-2; D uncertain. V lost 4 bases and J 13 bases, leaving 13 bases between the germline ends. CDR1 and CDR2 (germline): SNHLY, FYNNEI. The CDR3 consists of 11 residues. CDR3 sequence (DNA): TGTGCCAGCAGTGGTGACGGATTCGGCACCTTC. Protein sequence: CASSGDGFGTF.

DNA of the CDR3: TGTGCCAGCAAGCAGGGGGGTACCTCCCTGAACACTGAAGCTTTCTTT. It translates to CASKQGGTSLNTEAFF. V gene TRBV6-1 combines with J gene TRBJ1-1; TRBD1 agrees at 7 bases. Germline CDR1 is MNHNS and CDR2 is SASEGT. The CDR3 has 16 residues. Trimming at V came to 7 bases and at J to 0 bases, leaving 11 bases not matched to a gene.

This CDR3 is CASSSTSGAYNEQFF. For the CDR3, the DNA is TGTGCCAGCAGCTCCACTAGCGGGGCCTACAATGAGCAGTTCTTC. The chain carries TRBV7-2 and TRBJ2-1, with 10 bases aligning to TRBD2. Looked up from germline, CDR1 is SGHTA and CDR2 is FQGNSA. The CDR3 has 15 residues. With V trimmed by 4 bases and J by 2 bases, 2 bases remained unmatched.

The V gene is TRBV7-2, the J gene TRBJ2-3, with D unclear. Germline V gene data show CDR1 as SGHTA and CDR2 as FQGNSA. V was shortened by 2 bases and J by 5 bases, with 20 bases between the two germline ends. The CDR3 has 17 residues. CDR3 region: CASSLWGKVDVIDTQYF. The CDR3 region has the DNA TGTGCCAGCAGCTTATGGGGAAAGGTAGATGTCATAGATACGCAGTATTTT.

V is TRBV7-9 and J is TRBJ2-5; D is unresolved. The V gene's germline CDR1 is SEHNR and CDR2 FQNEAQ (reference sequence). The CDR3 is 14 residues long. The V gene lost 3 bases and the J gene lost 2 bases, with 10 bases spanning the gap. CDR3 nucleotides: TGTGCCAGCAGCTTTACCGCGAGTCAAGAGACCCAGTACTTC. Residues: CASSFTASQETQYF.

This clonotype was observed a few times. V is TRBV7-9 and J is TRBJ2-5; D ambiguous. The CDR3 contains 11 residues. Germline loops: CDR1 SEHNR, CDR2 FQNEAQ (reference sequence). Trimming removed 5 bases at V and 2 bases at J, with 3 bases between. CDR3 loop: CASSRQETQYF. DNA for the CDR3: TGTGCCAGCAGCCGTCAAGAGACCCAGTACTTC.

V is TRBV7-8 and J is TRBJ1-1; D is perhaps TRBD1 (5 bases). V was shortened by 5 bases and J by 0 bases, with 16 bases between the two germline ends. This CDR3 has 16 residues. In germline, CDR1 is SGHVS, CDR2 FQNEAQ. CDR3 nucleotide sequence: TGTGCCAGCAGCCCTGCCCGGGGGAGGGTGAACACTGAAGCTTTCTTT. This encodes CASSPARGRVNTEAFF.

This chain uses TRBV19 with TRBJ2-7; 11 bases are shared with TRBD2. Germline-derived CDR1 and CDR2 are LNHDA and SQIVND (reference sequence). The CDR3 consists of 18 residues. J lost 0 bases, V lost 5 bases, and 12 bases had no gene match. The CDR3 loop is CASSLRVTSGESSYEQYF. The CDR3 DNA reads as TGTGCCAGTAGTCTTAGGGTGACTAGCGGGGAAAGCTCCTACGAGCAGTACTTC.

This rearrangement joins TRBV6-1 to TRBJ1-5; 8 nucleotides match TRBD1. The germline CDR1 and CDR2 sequences are MNHNS and SASEGT. This CDR3 has 15 residues. Unmatched junction bases numbered 10, after V lost 8 bases and J lost 4 bases. DNA for the CDR3: TGTGCCAGCCGCTCGGGCAGGGGGCATAATCAGCCCCAGCATTTT. Amino acid sequence: CASRSGRGHNQPQHF.

This clonotype was observed a handful of times. The gene calls are TRBV7-9 and TRBJ2-3; tentatively, D is TRBD1 or TRBD2 (6 bases each). This CDR3 has 17 residues. With 5 bases removed from V and 4 bases from J, the gap between germline ends came to 22 bases. Per germline, CDR1 SEHNR and CDR2 FQNEAQ (reference sequence). The CDR3 DNA is TGTGCCAGCAGCAGAGGACAGCCTAGCGCTCACCCAGATACGCAGTATTTT. Translating gives CASSRGQPSAHPDTQYF.

The chain employs TRBV12-3 or TRBV12-4 and TRBJ1-5; D perhaps matches TRBD1 (6 bases). The CDR3 consists of 14 residues. The germline V and J ends were trimmed by 5 bases and 5 bases, with 13 bases remaining between them. This chain's CDR3 is CASSVQGSYQPQHF. CDR3 nucleotides: TGTGCCAGCAGTGTACAGGGTTCTTATCAGCCCCAGCATTTT.

This rearrangement joins TRBV11-3 to TRBJ2-1, with a weak D call TRBD1 (6 bases). CDR1 and CDR2 from the germline V gene are SGHNT and YENEEA. The V end was cut by 2 bases, the J end by 1 base, with 6 bases between. The CDR3 runs 14 residues. CDR3 nucleotides: TGTGCCAGCAGCTTACAGGGGTCCTACAATGAGCAGTTCTTC. Protein sequence: CASSLQGSYNEQFF.